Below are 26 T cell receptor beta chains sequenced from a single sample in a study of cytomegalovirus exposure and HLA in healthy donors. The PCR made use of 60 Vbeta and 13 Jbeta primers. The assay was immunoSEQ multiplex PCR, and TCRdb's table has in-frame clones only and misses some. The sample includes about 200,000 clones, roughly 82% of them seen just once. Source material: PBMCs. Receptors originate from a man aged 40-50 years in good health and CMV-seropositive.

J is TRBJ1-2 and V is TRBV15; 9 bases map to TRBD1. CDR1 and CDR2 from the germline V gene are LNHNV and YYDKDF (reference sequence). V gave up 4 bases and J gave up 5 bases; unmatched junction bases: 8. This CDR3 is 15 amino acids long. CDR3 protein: CATSNEQGAWYGYTF. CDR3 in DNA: TGTGCCACCAGCAACGAACAGGGGGCTTGGTATGGCTACACCTTC. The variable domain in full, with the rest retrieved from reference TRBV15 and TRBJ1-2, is DAMVIQNPRYQVTQFGKPVTLSCSQTLNHNVMYWYQQKSSQAPKLLFHYYDKDFNNEADTPDNFQSRRPNTSFCFLDIRSPGLGDTAMYLCATSNEQGAWYGYTFGSGTRLTVV.

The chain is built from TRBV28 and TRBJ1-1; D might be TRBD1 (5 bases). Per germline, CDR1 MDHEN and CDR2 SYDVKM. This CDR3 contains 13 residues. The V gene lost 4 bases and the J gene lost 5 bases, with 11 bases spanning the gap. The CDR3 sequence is CASSSGYMTEAFF. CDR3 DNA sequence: TGTGCCAGCAGTTCAGGGTATATGACTGAAGCTTTCTTT.

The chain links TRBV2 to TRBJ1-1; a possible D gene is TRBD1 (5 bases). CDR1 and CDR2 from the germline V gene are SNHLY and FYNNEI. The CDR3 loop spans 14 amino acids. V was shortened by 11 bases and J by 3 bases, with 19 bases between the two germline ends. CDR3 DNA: TGTGCCGGCACTGAATGGGGGGAGGACACTGAAGCTTTCTTT. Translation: CAGTEWGEDTEAFF.

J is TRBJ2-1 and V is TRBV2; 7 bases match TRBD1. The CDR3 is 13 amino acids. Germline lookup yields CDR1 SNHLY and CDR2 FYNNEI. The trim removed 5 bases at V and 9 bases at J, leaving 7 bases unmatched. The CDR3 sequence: CASSLRQGIEQFF. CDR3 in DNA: TGTGCCAGCAGTCTCCGACAGGGCATTGAGCAGTTCTTC.

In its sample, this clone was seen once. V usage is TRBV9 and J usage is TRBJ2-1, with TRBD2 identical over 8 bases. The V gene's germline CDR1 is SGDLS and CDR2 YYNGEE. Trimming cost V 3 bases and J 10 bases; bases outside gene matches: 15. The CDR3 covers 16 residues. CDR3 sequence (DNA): TGTGCCAGCAGCGCCTCGAGTAGCGGGATGGGCAGAGAGCAGTTCTTC. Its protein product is CASSASSSGMGREQFF. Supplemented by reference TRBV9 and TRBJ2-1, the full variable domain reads DSGVTQTPKHLITATGQRVTLRCSPRSGDLSVYWYQQSLDQGLQFLIQYYNGEERAKGNILERFSAQQFPDLHSELNLSSLELGDSALYFCASSASSSGMGREQFFGPGTRLTVL.

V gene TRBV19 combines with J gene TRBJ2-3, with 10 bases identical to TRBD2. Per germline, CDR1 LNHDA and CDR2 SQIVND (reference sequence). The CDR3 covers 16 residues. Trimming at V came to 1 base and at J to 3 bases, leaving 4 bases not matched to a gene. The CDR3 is CASSIGSGRGTDTQYF. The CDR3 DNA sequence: TGTGCCAGTAGTATAGGAAGCGGGAGGGGGACAGATACGCAGTATTTT.

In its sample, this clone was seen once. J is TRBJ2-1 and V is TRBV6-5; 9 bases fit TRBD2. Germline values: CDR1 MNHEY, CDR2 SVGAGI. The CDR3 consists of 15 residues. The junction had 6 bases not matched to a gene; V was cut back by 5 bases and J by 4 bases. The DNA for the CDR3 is TGTGCCAGCAGTCTAACTAGCGGGTCATACAATGAGCAGTTCTTC. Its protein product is CASSLTSGSYNEQFF.

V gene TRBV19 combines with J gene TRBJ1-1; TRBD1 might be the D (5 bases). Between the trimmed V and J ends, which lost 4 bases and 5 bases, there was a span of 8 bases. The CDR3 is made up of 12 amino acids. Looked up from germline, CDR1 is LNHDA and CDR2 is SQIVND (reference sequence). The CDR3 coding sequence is TGTGCCAGTAGTAGGGCAGGGACTGAAGCTTTCTTT. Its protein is CASSRAGTEAFF.

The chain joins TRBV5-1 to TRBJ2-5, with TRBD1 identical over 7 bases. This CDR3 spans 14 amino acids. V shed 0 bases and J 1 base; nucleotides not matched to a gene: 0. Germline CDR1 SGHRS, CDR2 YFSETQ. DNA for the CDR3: TGCGCCAGCAGCTTGGGGGACAGCCAAGAGACCCAGTACTTC. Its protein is CASSLGDSQETQYF.

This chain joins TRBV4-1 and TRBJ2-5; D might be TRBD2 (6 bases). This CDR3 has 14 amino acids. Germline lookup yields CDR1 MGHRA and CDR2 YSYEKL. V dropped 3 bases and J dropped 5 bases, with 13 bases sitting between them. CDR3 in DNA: TGCGCCAGCAGCCACACGGGGGTCCCGGAGACCCAGTACTTC. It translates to CASSHTGVPETQYF.

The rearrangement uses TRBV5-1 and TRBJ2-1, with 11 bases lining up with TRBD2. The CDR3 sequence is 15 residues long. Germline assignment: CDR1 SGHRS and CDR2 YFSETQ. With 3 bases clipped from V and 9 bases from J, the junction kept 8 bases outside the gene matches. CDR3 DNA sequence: TGCGCCAGCAGCTCTTTAGCGGGAGGGGAGGGTGAGCAGTTCTTC. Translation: CASSSLAGGEGEQFF.

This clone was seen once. CDR3: CAWIRRDRGLATNSPLHF. Written as DNA, the CDR3 is TGTGCCTGGATTCGAAGGGACAGGGGGCTTGCGACGAATTCACCCCTCCACTTT. The chain employs TRBV30 and TRBJ1-6; 12 nucleotides agree with TRBD1. The CDR3 extends over 18 amino acids. Germline CDR1 GTSNPN, CDR2 SVGIG (reference sequence). The J segment lost 7 bases and the V segment lost 4 bases, leaving 14 bases of the junction unmatched. Full variable domain (rest looked up from reference TRBV30 and TRBJ1-6): SQTIHQWPATLVQPVGSPLSLECTVEGTSNPNLYWYRQAAGRGLQLLFYSVGIGQISSEVPQNLSASRPQDRQFILSSKKLLLSDSGFYLCAWIRRDRGLATNSPLHFGNGTRLTVT.

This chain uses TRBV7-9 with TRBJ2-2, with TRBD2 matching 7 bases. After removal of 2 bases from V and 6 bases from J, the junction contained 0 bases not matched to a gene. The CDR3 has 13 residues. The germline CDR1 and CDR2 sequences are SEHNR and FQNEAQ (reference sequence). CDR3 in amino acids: CASSLLAAGELFF. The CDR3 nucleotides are TGTGCCAGCAGCTTACTAGCGGCCGGGGAGCTGTTTTTT. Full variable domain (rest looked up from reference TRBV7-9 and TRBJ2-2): DTGVSQNPRHKITKRGQNVTFRCDPISEHNRLYWYRQTLGQGPEFLTYFQNEAQLEKSRLLSDRFSAERPKGSFSTLEIQRTEQGDSAMYLCASSLLAAGELFFGEGSRLTVL.

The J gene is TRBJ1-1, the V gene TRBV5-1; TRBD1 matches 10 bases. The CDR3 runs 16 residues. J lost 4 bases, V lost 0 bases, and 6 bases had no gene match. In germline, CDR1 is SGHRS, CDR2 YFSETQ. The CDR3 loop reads CASSLGDRGRGTEAFF. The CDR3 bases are TGCGCCAGCAGCTTGGGGGACAGGGGCCGGGGCACTGAAGCTTTCTTT.

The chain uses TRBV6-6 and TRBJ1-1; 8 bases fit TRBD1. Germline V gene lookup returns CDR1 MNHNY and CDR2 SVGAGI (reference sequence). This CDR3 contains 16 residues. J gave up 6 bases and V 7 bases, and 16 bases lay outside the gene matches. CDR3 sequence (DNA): TGTGCCAGCACCCAGTCCGGGACAGGCTATCCCTCTGAAGCTTTCTTT. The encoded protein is CASTQSGTGYPSEAFF.

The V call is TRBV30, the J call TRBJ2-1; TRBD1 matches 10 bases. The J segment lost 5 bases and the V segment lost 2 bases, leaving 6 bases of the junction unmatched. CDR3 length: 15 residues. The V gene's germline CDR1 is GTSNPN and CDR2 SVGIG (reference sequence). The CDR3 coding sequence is TGTGCCTGGAGTCAGGGGACAGGGGTCCACAATGAGCAGTTCTTC. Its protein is CAWSQGTGVHNEQFF.

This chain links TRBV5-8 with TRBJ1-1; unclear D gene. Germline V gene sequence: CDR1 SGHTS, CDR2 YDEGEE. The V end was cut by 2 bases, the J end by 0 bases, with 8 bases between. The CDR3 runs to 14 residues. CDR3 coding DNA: TGTGCCAGCAGCTTTACAGCGGTGAACACTGAAGCTTTCTTT. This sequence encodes CASSFTAVNTEAFF. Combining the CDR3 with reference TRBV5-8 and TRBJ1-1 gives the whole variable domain EAGVTQSPTHLIKTRGQQATLRCSPISGHTSVYWYQQALGLGLQFLLWYDEGEERNRGNFPPRFSGRQFPNYSSELNVNALELEDSALYLCASSFTAVNTEAFFGQGTRLTVV.

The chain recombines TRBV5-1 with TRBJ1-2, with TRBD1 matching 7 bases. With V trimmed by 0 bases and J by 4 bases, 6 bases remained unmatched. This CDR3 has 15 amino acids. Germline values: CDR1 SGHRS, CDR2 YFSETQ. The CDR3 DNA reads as TGCGCCAGCAGCTTGGAGGGACAGCACTTCTATGGCTACACCTTC. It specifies CASSLEGQHFYGYTF.

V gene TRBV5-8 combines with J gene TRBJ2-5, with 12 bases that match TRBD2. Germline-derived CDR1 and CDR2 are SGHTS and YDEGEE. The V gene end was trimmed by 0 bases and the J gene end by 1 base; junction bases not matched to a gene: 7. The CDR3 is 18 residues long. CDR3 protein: CASSLGLAGASGQETQYF. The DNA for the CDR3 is TGTGCCAGCAGCTTGGGACTAGCGGGAGCATCGGGCCAAGAGACCCAGTACTTC. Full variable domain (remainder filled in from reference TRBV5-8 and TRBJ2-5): EAGVTQSPTHLIKTRGQQATLRCSPISGHTSVYWYQQALGLGLQFLLWYDEGEERNRGNFPPRFSGRQFPNYSSELNVNALELEDSALYLCASSLGLAGASGQETQYFGPGTRLLVL.

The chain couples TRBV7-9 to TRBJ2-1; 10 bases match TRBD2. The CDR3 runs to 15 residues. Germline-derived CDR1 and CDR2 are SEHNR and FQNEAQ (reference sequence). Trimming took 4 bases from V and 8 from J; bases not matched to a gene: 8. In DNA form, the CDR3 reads TGTGCCAGCAGCTCCCCAGCGGGAGGGCCGGATGAGCAGTTCTTC. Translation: CASSSPAGGPDEQFF.

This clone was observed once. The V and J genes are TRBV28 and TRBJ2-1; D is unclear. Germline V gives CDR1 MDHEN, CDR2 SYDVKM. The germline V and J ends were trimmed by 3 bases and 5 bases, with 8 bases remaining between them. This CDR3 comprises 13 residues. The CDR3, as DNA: TGTGCCAGCAGTTTCCGGCGGAACAATGAGCAGTTCTTC. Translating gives CASSFRRNNEQFF.

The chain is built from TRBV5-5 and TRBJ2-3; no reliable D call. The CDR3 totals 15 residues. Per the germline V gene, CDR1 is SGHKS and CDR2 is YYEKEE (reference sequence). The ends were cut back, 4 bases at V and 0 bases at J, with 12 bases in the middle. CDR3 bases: TGTGCCAGCAGCCCCCCGCATACTAGCACAGATACGCAGTATTTT. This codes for CASSPPHTSTDTQYF. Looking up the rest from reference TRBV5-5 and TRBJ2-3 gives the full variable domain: DAGVTQSPTHLIKTRGQQVTLRCSPISGHKSVSWYQQVLGQGPQFIFQYYEKEERGRGNFPDRFSARQFPNYSSELNVNALLLGDSALYLCASSPPHTSTDTQYFGPGTRLTVL.

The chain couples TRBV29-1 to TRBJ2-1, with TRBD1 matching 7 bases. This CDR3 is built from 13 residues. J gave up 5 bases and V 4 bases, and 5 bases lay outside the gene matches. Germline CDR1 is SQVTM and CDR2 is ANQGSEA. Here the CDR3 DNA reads TGCAGCGTTGTCCGAGACAGGGACAATGAGCAGTTCTTC. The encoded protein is CSVVRDRDNEQFF.

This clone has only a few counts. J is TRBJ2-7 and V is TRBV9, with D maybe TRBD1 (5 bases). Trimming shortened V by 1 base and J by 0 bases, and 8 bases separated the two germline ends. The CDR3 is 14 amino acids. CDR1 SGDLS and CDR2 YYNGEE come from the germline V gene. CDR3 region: CASSVKGSSYEQYF. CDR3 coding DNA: TGTGCCAGCAGCGTAAAGGGGTCCTCCTACGAGCAGTACTTC. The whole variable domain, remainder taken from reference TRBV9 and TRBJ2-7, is DSGVTQTPKHLITATGQRVTLRCSPRSGDLSVYWYQQSLDQGLQFLIQYYNGEERAKGNILERFSAQQFPDLHSELNLSSLELGDSALYFCASSVKGSSYEQYFGPGTRLTVT.

CDR3 DNA: TGTGCCAGCAGCTTAGGGGACAGGGGGACTAATGAAAAACTGTTTTTT. Residues: CASSLGDRGTNEKLFF. This sequence joins TRBV7-6 and TRBJ1-4; 11 bases fit TRBD1. Germline V gene lookup returns CDR1 SGHVS and CDR2 FNYEAQ. With V trimmed by 1 base and J by 2 bases, 0 bases remained unmatched. The CDR3 has 16 amino acids.

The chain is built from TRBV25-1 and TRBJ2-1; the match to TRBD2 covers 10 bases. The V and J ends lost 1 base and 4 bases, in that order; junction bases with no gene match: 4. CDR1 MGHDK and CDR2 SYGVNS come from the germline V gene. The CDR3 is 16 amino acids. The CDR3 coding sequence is TGTGCCAGCAGTGAATTGGGGACTAGCGAGTACAATGAGCAGTTCTTC. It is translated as CASSELGTSEYNEQFF.